This record looks at one T cell receptor (beta chain) sequence and its context. The data were obtained in a study of neoadjuvant nivolumab and ipilimumab in lung cancer. Germline loops: CDR1 SGHTA, CDR2 FQGNSA. V was cut by 1 base and J by 9 bases, with 4 bases left in between. This CDR3 has 11 amino acids. The data were produced by immunoSEQ multiplex PCR, yet TCRdb's version contains in-frame clones alone and is incomplete. The table shows some 13,000 clones, with under 70% occurring only once. This TCR was recovered from an adult with non-small cell lung cancer. The sequencing used peripheral blood, collected after neoadjuvant nivolumab, alone or with ipilimumab, at or shortly before surgery. The chain carries TRBV7-2 and TRBJ2-1; D gene ambiguous. This chain's CDR3 is CASSLVFEQFF. The CDR3 DNA reads TGTGCCAGCAGCTTAGTTTTTGAGCAGTTCTTC.